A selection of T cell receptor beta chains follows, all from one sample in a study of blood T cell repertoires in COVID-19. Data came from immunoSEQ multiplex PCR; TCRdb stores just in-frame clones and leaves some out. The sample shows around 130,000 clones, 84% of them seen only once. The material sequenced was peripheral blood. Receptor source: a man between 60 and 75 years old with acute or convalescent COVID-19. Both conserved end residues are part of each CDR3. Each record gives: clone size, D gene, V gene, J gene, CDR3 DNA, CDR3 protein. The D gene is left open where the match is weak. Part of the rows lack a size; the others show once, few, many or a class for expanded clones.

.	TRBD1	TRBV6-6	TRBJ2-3	TGTGCCAGCAGCCTTATAGGGGGCCCAGATACGCAGTATTTT	CASSLIGGPDTQYF
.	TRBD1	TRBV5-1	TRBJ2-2	TGCGCCAGCAGCAACTCGGGGCAGGGGGCCGGGGAGCTGTTTTTT	CASSNSGQGAGELFF
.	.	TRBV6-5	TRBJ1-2	TGTGCCAGCACAAGGACACCTTACTATGGCTACACCTTC	CASTRTPYYGYTF
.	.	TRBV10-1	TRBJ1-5	TGCGCCAGCAGTGAGGGTCTCCAGGGGCGAGGGCAGCCCCAGCATTTT	CASSEGLQGRGQPQHF
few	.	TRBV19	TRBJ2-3	TGTGCCAGTAGTCGAGTGGGTGGAGGCACAGATACGCAGTATTTT	CASSRVGGGTDTQYF
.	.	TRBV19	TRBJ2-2	TGTGCCAGTAGTTGGCTAGACACCGGGGAGCTGTTTTTT	CASSWLDTGELFF
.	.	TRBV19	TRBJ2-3	TGTGCCAGTAGAGGACAGCTTCTCACAGATACGCAGTATTTT	CASRGQLLTDTQYF
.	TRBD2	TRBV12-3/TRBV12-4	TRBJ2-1	TGTGCCAGCAGTTTTAGCGGGTACAATGAGCAGTTCTTC	CASSFSGYNEQFF
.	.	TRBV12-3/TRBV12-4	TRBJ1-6	TGTGCCAGCAGTTTTCTTCGGGGTATCCTCCACTTT	CASSFLRGILHF
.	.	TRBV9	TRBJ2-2	TGTGCCAGCAGCGTAGACCCCGGGGGGCGGGGCACCGGGGAGCTGTTTTTT	CASSVDPGGRGTGELFF
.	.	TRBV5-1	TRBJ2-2	TGCGCCAGCAGCTTGTTGGAGGGCCGGGAGCTGTTTTTT	CASSLLEGRELFF
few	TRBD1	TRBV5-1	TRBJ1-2	TGCGCCAGCAGCTCCGGGACAGGGGGCGTCGGTGGCTACACCTTC	CASSSGTGGVGGYTF
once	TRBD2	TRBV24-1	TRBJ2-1	TGTGCCACCAGTGGGGCTAGCGGTTTAGTCAATGAGCAGTTCTTC	CATSGASGLVNEQFF
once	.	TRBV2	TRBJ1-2	TGTGCCAGCAGTGAAAGGTGGCAGGGCTTGAATGGCTACACCTTC	CASSERWQGLNGYTF
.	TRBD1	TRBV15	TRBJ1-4	TGTGCCACCAGCAGAGGTCGGAGGGGGCTGGTTGAAAAACTGTTTTTT	CATSRGRRGLVEKLFF
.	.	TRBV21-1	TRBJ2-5	TGTGCCAGCAGCTCCCGACTAGCGGGGCGCGAAAAGACCCAGTACTTC	CASSSRLAGREKTQYF